This TCR beta chain was recorded in a study of cytomegalovirus exposure and HLA in healthy donors. As for the study in general: The study's early data release held roughly 91 million unique TCRs from HLA-typed donors. Study-level points and caveats: Later on, a genetic analysis was performed. It linked a missense variant in DCLRE1C with V- and J-gene trimming of TCR beta. Reports state that TCR beta sequences accurately predicted most subjects' HLA-A and HLA-B alleles. Clonal expansion was found to be greater in HLA-associated TCR beta chains than in equally common others in a later analysis.

PCR amplification relied on 60 Vbeta primers (plus 13 Jbeta primers). Here immunoSEQ multiplex PCR was the method, and the copy in TCRdb shows in-frame clones only, minus some. This table has about 130,000 clones, roughly 79% appearing once. Of note for this clone: Its target is unknown.

V was cut by 3 bases and J by 5 bases, with 17 bases left in between. There are 15 residues in the CDR3. Germline V gene sequence: CDR1 MNHNY, CDR2 SVGAGI (reference sequence). The sequencing sample was made of PBMCs. This sequence originates from a boy younger than 10 in good health and CMV-seronegative. J is TRBJ2-7 and V is TRBV6-6; a possible D gene is TRBD2 (5 bases). CDR3 region: CASSYSVTGFDEQYF. The CDR3 DNA sequence: TGTGCCAGCAGTTATAGCGTGACTGGCTTTGACGAGCAGTACTTC.